Sequencing of this T cell receptor beta chain was carried out in a study of OX40 agonist ivuxolimab in advanced cancers. Across the whole study: Hepatocellular carcinoma, melanoma, renal cell or head and neck cancer affected the dose-escalation patients. Study results and limitations: The authors did not determine the antigen specificity of the expanded peripheral T cells.

This CDR3 spans 16 amino acids. The V and J ends lost 5 bases and 4 bases, in that order; junction bases with no gene match: 8. The germline gives CDR1 SGHAT, CDR2 FQNNGV. About this clone itself: Its antigen is currently unknown.

Assay used: immunoSEQ multiplex PCR; TCRdb lists only in-frame clones, some missing. The repertoire holds fewer than 95,000 clones, with 85% to 90% as singletons. V gene TRBV11-2 combines with J gene TRBJ2-1; 10 bases are a match to TRBD2. The sample was CD4+ or CD8+ T cells sorted from blood, taken in a trial of the OX40 agonist ivuxolimab. The TCR sequence derives from an adult with an advanced solid tumor such as melanoma, head and neck, liver or kidney cancer. The CDR3 protein is CASSPRLAGVYNEQFF. DNA of the CDR3: TGTGCCAGCAGCCCACGACTAGCGGGCGTATACAATGAGCAGTTCTTC.